A single sample gave rise to the 26 T cell receptor beta chains below, sequenced in a study of beta chain features in type 1 diabetes. The entirety of the isolated RNA underwent reverse transcription, so expressed TCRB transcripts were sequenced. Libraries were prepared by immunoSEQ multiplex PCR; TCRdb keeps only in-frame clonotypes and omits some of them. The sample lists hundreds of thousands of clones, around 28% occurring once. Input material: naive CD4+ T cells from blood. The receptors come from a man between 18 and 35 years old in good health.

This rearrangement joins TRBV28 to TRBJ2-2, with 8 bases identical to TRBD1. The CDR3 spans 15 residues. The junction had 4 bases not matched to a gene; V was cut back by 3 bases and J by 4 bases. The germline gives CDR1 MDHEN, CDR2 SYDVKM. Here the CDR3 DNA reads TGTGCCAGCAGTTTTCAGGGGGCGGGCACCGGGGAGCTGTTTTTT. This sequence encodes CASSFQGAGTGELFF. Complete variable domain (other parts from reference TRBV28 and TRBJ2-2): DVKVTQSSRYLVKRTGEKVFLECVQDMDHENMFWYRQDPGLGLRLIYFSYDVKMKEKGDIPEGYSVSREKKERFSLILESASTNQTSMYLCASSFQGAGTGELFFGEGSRLTVL.

This clone was counted between two and nine times. The chain is built from TRBV4-3 and TRBJ2-3; 7 bases agree with TRBD2. This CDR3 is built from 18 residues. From germline, CDR1 is LGHNA and CDR2 YSLEER. V was clipped by 0 bases and J by 4 bases; unmatched bases: 13. The DNA for the CDR3 is TGCGCCAGCAGCCAAGATCTGAGAGGAGCGGGACGGGCAGATACGCAGTATTTT. It is translated as CASSQDLRGAGRADTQYF.

This clone was seen more than once but under ten times. The chain combines TRBV7-2 with TRBJ2-5; D might be TRBD2 (5 bases). Trimming shortened V by 5 bases and J by 1 base, and 11 bases separated the two germline ends. Germline CDR1 reads SGHTA; CDR2 reads FQGNSA. The CDR3 contains 14 residues. CDR3 nucleotides: TGTGCCAGCAGCCCGCAAGCGGTCCAAGAGACCCAGTACTTC. Its protein is CASSPQAVQETQYF.

This clone came up a few times. J is TRBJ2-6 and V is TRBV7-8; no definite D call. Germline V CDR1 and CDR2: SGHVS, FQNEAQ. The length of the CDR3 is 16 residues. The ends were cut back, 4 bases at V and 4 bases at J, with 14 bases in the middle. The CDR3 DNA follows: TGTGCCAGCAGCTACCCGGTGGGTGGAGGGGCCAACGTCCTGACTTTC. Its protein product is CASSYPVGGGANVLTF. The full variable domain, with the rest looked up from reference TRBV7-8 and TRBJ2-6, is GAGVSQSPRYKVAKRGQDVALRCDPISGHVSLFWYQQALGQGPEFLTYFQNEAQLDKSGLPSDRFFAERPEGSVSTLKIQRTQQEDSAVYLCASSYPVGGGANVLTFGAGSRLTVL.

There are a few counts of this clone. V gene TRBV30 combines with J gene TRBJ2-1; TRBD2 might be the D (5 bases). Looked up from germline, CDR1 is GTSNPN and CDR2 is SVGIG (reference sequence). The V end lost 3 bases, the J end lost 5 bases, and 14 bases lay between the germline ends. The CDR3 covers 14 residues. CDR3 amino acids: CAWSPDLPNNEQFF. In DNA form, the CDR3 reads TGTGCCTGGAGCCCGGACTTACCTAACAATGAGCAGTTCTTC.

V and J are TRBV9 and TRBJ2-1; D not certain. Trimming stripped 0 bases from V and 9 bases from J, with 19 bases between. The V gene's germline CDR1 is SGDLS and CDR2 YYNGEE. The CDR3 runs to 16 residues. The CDR3 region is CASSVVAQVLTREQFF. CDR3 nucleotide sequence: TGTGCCAGCAGCGTAGTAGCCCAGGTTCTCACGCGTGAGCAGTTCTTC.

The gene calls are TRBV7-9 and TRBJ2-5, with D unclear. V was pared by 1 base and J by 4 bases, with 7 bases between. CDR1 and CDR2 from the germline V gene are SEHNR and FQNEAQ (reference sequence). The CDR3 spans 13 residues. The CDR3 region has the DNA TGTGCCAGCAGCTTAGGCCGCGCAGAGACCCAGTACTTC. Protein: CASSLGRAETQYF.

The chain links TRBV4-1 to TRBJ2-1; 9 bases agree with TRBD2. The germline V gene encodes CDR1 MGHRA and CDR2 YSYEKL. J lost 4 bases, V lost 0 bases, and 10 bases had no gene match. CDR3 size: 18 residues. CDR3 in amino acids: CASSQDFLAGTSYNEQFF. The CDR3 nucleotides read TGCGCCAGCAGCCAAGATTTCCTAGCGGGAACAAGTTACAATGAGCAGTTCTTC.

V is TRBV7-9 and J is TRBJ2-1; the match to TRBD2 covers 10 bases. After removal of 5 bases from V and 2 bases from J, the junction contained 6 bases not matched to a gene. CDR3 length: 16 residues. The V gene's germline CDR1 is SEHNR and CDR2 FQNEAQ (reference sequence). In nucleotides, the CDR3 is TGTGCCAGCAGCCACCTAGCGGGAGTCACCTACAATGAGCAGTTCTTC. It codes for CASSHLAGVTYNEQFF. Complete variable domain (other parts from reference TRBV7-9 and TRBJ2-1): DTGVSQNPRHKITKRGQNVTFRCDPISEHNRLYWYRQTLGQGPEFLTYFQNEAQLEKSRLLSDRFSAERPKGSFSTLEIQRTEQGDSAMYLCASSHLAGVTYNEQFFGPGTRLTVL.

The V gene is TRBV18, the J gene TRBJ2-7; a weak D match, TRBD2 (5 bases). Per the germline V gene, CDR1 is KGHSH and CDR2 is LQKENI. The CDR3 spans 14 residues. Trimming stripped 6 bases from V and 2 bases from J, with 14 bases between. The chain's CDR3 is CASSTTHGTYEQYF. Here the CDR3 DNA reads TGTGCCAGCTCTACCACTCACGGGACCTACGAGCAGTACTTC.

The rearrangement uses TRBV7-2 and TRBJ2-7; D might be TRBD1 (5 bases). The CDR3 consists of 15 residues. In germline, CDR1 is SGHTA, CDR2 FQGNSA. Trimming removed 2 bases from V and 0 bases from J, with 11 bases in between. The CDR3 loop reads CASSLRAGASYEQYF. CDR3 nucleotide sequence: TGTGCCAGCAGCTTAAGGGCTGGGGCCTCCTACGAGCAGTACTTC.

This chain uses TRBV7-6 with TRBJ2-2, with D possibly matching TRBD1 (6 bases). V was trimmed by 5 bases and J by 7 bases, leaving 17 bases between them. This CDR3 has 15 amino acids. Germline assignment: CDR1 SGHVS and CDR2 FNYEAQ. The CDR3: CASSPRDTVGGELFF. CDR3 DNA: TGTGCCAGCAGCCCACGGGACACCGTTGGCGGGGAGCTGTTTTTT.

This chain links TRBV5-6 with TRBJ2-5; D is tentatively TRBD1 or TRBD2 (5 bases each). This CDR3 has 13 amino acids. The V end was cut by 4 bases, the J end by 5 bases, with 12 bases between. Germline loops: CDR1 SGHDT, CDR2 YYEEEE. In DNA, the CDR3 is TGTGCCAGCAGCCTCGACAGAGGGGAGACCCAGTACTTC. Translated, it gives CASSLDRGETQYF.

The chain joins TRBV5-1 to TRBJ2-1, with D unclear. CDR3 length: 16 residues. V was cut by 0 bases and J by 3 bases, with 13 bases left in between. Germline V gene data show CDR1 as SGHRS and CDR2 as YFSETQ. CDR3: CASSLVVELGYNEQFF. The CDR3 DNA follows: TGCGCCAGCAGCTTGGTGGTGGAGCTTGGCTACAATGAGCAGTTCTTC.

This chain uses TRBV29-1 with TRBJ2-5; D possibly uses TRBD1 or TRBD2 (5 bases each). The end of the DNA is better explained by TRBJ2-7, so the J call may be wrong. The V gene's germline CDR1 is SQVTM and CDR2 ANQGSEA. This CDR3 has 13 residues. CDR3 bases: TGCAGCGTTGAGGGACCGGTCCTCGCCGAGCAGTACTTC. It specifies CSVEGPVLAEQYF.

This clone was counted only a few times. The rearrangement links TRBV4-1 to TRBJ2-2, with D possibly matching TRBD1 (6 bases). The germline V and J ends were trimmed by 0 bases and 5 bases, with 10 bases remaining between them. This CDR3 contains 15 residues. Germline V gene lookup returns CDR1 MGHRA and CDR2 YSYEKL. The CDR3 nucleotides are TGCGCCAGCAGCCAAGAGGACAGAGATACCGGGGAGCTGTTTTTT. It specifies CASSQEDRDTGELFF.

This clone was seen a handful of times. V is TRBV29-1 and J is TRBJ1-3; D not certain. CDR3 length: 13 residues. V lost 6 bases to trimming and J lost 0 bases, with 9 bases between them. CDR1 and CDR2 (germline): SQVTM, ANQGSEA. The CDR3 region is CSVAPSSGNTIYF. CDR3 nucleotide sequence: TGCAGCGTAGCGCCCAGCTCTGGAAACACCATATATTTT.

The rearrangement joins TRBV4-2 to TRBJ2-7; the D is unclear. V shed 0 bases and J shed 2 bases, with 8 bases lying between them. The length of the CDR3 is 14 residues. Germline V gene sequence: CDR1 LGHNA, CDR2 YNFKEQ. CDR3 protein: CASSQEMGTYEQYF. CDR3 bases: TGTGCCAGCAGCCAAGAAATGGGAACCTACGAGCAGTACTTC.

This clone has only a few counts. The rearrangement uses TRBV7-9 and TRBJ2-3; the D gene is possibly TRBD2 (6 bases). Germline CDR1 reads SEHNR; CDR2 reads FQNEAQ (reference sequence). The CDR3 consists of 14 residues. V dropped 7 bases and J dropped 5 bases, with 16 bases sitting between them. This CDR3 is CASTKAGDRDTQYF. CDR3 in DNA: TGTGCCAGCACCAAAGCGGGTGATAGAGATACGCAGTATTTT.

This clone has only a few counts. Other DNA sequences within the sample encode an identical CDR3. This rearrangement joins TRBV30 to TRBJ2-1; no definite D call. Germline CDR1 reads GTSNPN; CDR2 reads SVGIG (reference sequence). CDR3 length: 14 amino acids. Trimming removed 0 bases at V and 0 bases at J, with 6 bases between. The CDR3 DNA reads as TGTGCCTGGAGTGTCCGTGGCTCCTACAATGAGCAGTTCTTC. Translated, it gives CAWSVRGSYNEQFF.

This clone was counted between two and nine times. This rearrangement joins TRBV7-2 to TRBJ2-2, with D possibly matching TRBD2 (6 bases). V lost 5 bases, J lost 4 bases, and 14 bases lay in between. The germline V gene encodes CDR1 SGHTA and CDR2 FQGNSA. The CDR3 extends over 15 amino acids. CDR3 nucleotide sequence: TGTGCCAGCAGCCCCTCCGGGAGAGGCACCGGGGAGCTGTTTTTT. It encodes CASSPSGRGTGELFF. Combining the CDR3 with reference TRBV7-2 and TRBJ2-2 gives the whole variable domain GAGVSQSPSNKVTEKGKDVELRCDPISGHTALYWYRQSLGQGLEFLIYFQGNSAPDKSGLPSDRFSAERTGGSVSTLTIQRTQQEDSAVYLCASSPSGRGTGELFFGEGSRLTVL.

V gene TRBV5-1 combines with J gene TRBJ2-5; 8 bases are a match to TRBD2. The CDR3 length is 16 residues. Germline V CDR1 and CDR2: SGHRS, YFSETQ. V shed 0 bases and J 4 bases; nucleotides not matched to a gene: 8. The CDR3: CASSLAPSGLGETQYF. CDR3 coding DNA: TGCGCCAGCAGCTTGGCCCCTAGCGGGCTAGGAGAGACCCAGTACTTC.

The chain has TRBV18 and TRBJ2-1; D is unclear. CDR1 is KGHSH, CDR2 LQKENI, per germline. The V end was cut by 3 bases, the J end by 1 base, with 7 bases between. The CDR3 contains 14 residues. The CDR3 loop is CASSPELSYNEQFF. The CDR3 DNA reads as TGTGCCAGCTCACCGGAGCTGTCCTACAATGAGCAGTTCTTC. Together with reference TRBV18 and TRBJ2-1, the CDR3 gives the full variable domain: NAGVMQNPRHLVRRRGQEARLRCSPMKGHSHVYWYRQLPEEGLKFMVYLQKENIIDESGMPKERFSAEFPKEGPSILRIQQVVRGDSAAYFCASSPELSYNEQFFGPGTRLTVL.

In DNA, the CDR3 is TGTGCCAGCAGCTTCCCCGGGAAGGAAAAACTGTTTTTT. Its protein is CASSFPGKEKLFF. This chain connects TRBV7-9 to TRBJ1-4; D is ambiguous. V gave up 3 bases and J gave up 8 bases, with 10 bases separating them. Germline assignment: CDR1 SEHNR and CDR2 FQNEAQ (reference sequence). This CDR3 has 13 residues.

This chain joins TRBV18 and TRBJ1-1; TRBD1 is a possible D gene (6 bases). Looked up from germline, CDR1 is KGHSH and CDR2 is LQKENI. CDR3 length equals 14 residues. V lost 3 bases to trimming and J lost 3 bases, with 11 bases between them. The CDR3: CASSPIQGHTEAFF. The CDR3 DNA sequence: TGTGCCAGCTCACCTATCCAGGGGCACACTGAAGCTTTCTTT. Full variable domain (rest looked up from reference TRBV18 and TRBJ1-1): NAGVMQNPRHLVRRRGQEARLRCSPMKGHSHVYWYRQLPEEGLKFMVYLQKENIIDESGMPKERFSAEFPKEGPSILRIQQVVRGDSAAYFCASSPIQGHTEAFFGQGTRLTVV.

In its sample, this clone was seen a few times. J is TRBJ2-7 and V is TRBV9, with D possibly matching TRBD1 (6 bases). CDR3 size: 13 residues. V gave up 3 bases and J gave up 6 bases, with 13 bases separating them. CDR1 is SGDLS, CDR2 YYNGEE, per germline. The CDR3 bases are TGTGCCAGCAGCGCCCAAACAGGGCCCGAGCAGTACTTC. Translation gives CASSAQTGPEQYF.